This TCR beta chain was sequenced in a study of cytotoxic CD8 clonotypes in ibrutinib-treated CLL. Assay used: immunoSEQ multiplex PCR; TCRdb lists only in-frame clones, some missing. The profile covers about 50,000 clones, with roughly 80% appearing a single time and roughly 22% taken by the ten largest. The germline CDR1 and CDR2 sequences are MNHNS and SASEGT. The CDR3 totals 14 residues. With 10 bases removed from V and 1 base from J, the gap between germline ends came to 16 bases. This clone was detected a few times. This sequence was found in a human donor with chronic lymphocytic leukemia. The rearrangement links TRBV6-1 to TRBJ1-2; TRBD1 might be the D (6 bases). The sequenced sample was PBMCs, obtained after 24 months of ibrutinib treatment. The CDR3 reads CAITRRGGNYGYTF. CDR3 in DNA: TGTGCCATCACCAGGAGGGGGGGTAACTATGGCTACACCTTC.